This TCR beta chain stems from a study of CD4 T cells in relation to SARS-CoV-2 and coronaviruses. Overall study context: The HLA restriction of the shared crossreactive spike epitopes was mapped.

Per the germline V gene, CDR1 is KGHSH and CDR2 is LQKENI. This CDR3 has 18 residues. With 8 bases clipped from V and 5 bases from J, the junction kept 20 bases outside the gene matches. A note on this clone: The antigen remains undetermined.

CD4+ T cells from unexposed donors were obtained before the COVID-19 pandemic (2011-2018). Isolation of CD4+ T cells took place after roughly nine days in culture. Unexposed-donor CD4+ T cells were probed with SARS-CoV-2 S/N and four cold-coronavirus spikes, cells permitting. Using immunoSEQ multiplex PCR, the repertoire was profiled, and TCRdb retains in-frame clones only, with some absent. The repertoire includes under 25,000 clones, 65% to 80% of them detected once, and about an eighth sits in the top ten. Broader study findings: No crossreactivity against non-spike viral proteins was tested here. SARS-CoV-2-driven expansion was significantly weaker in crossreactive than monoreactive clones.

The receptor's source is a human donor in good health. The chain has TRBV18 and TRBJ2-1; 8 bases map to TRBD2. Sample: CD4+ T cells from PBMCs, cultured in vitro. Written as DNA, the CDR3 is TGTGCCAGCGCCAACGGTAGCGGGATGATTCAGTGGGACAATGAGCAGTTCTTC. It yields the protein CASANGSGMIQWDNEQFF.